A selection of T cell receptor beta chains follows, all from one sample in a study of blood T cells in healthy people across ages. Via MiXCR, TCRdb re-called the 5' RACE reads, giving one row per CDR3 protein. The sample yields over 1,300,000 distinct CDR3 sequences, 45% to 70% seen once. The material sequenced was blood. These receptors came from a man younger than 35 in good health. CDR3s include the opening cysteine and the closing phenylalanine or tryptophan. D genes are given only for firm matches. Some rows have no size entry. The others give once, few or many, or a class for an expanded clone.

CDR3 length,D gene,J gene,clone size,V gene,CDR3 protein,CDR3 DNA
15,TRBD1,TRBJ1-2,NA,TRBV7-2,CASSRPGQGYYGYTF,TGTGCCAGCAGCCGACCGGGACAGGGTTACTATGGCTACACCTTC
14,NA,TRBJ1-4,NA,TRBV4-1,CASSQDRDGEKLFF,TGCGCCAGCAGCCAAGATAGGGACGGTGAAAAACTGTTTTTT
16,NA,TRBJ1-1,NA,TRBV5-1,CASSSIPSGVGTEAFF,TGCGCCAGCAGCTCCATCCCGAGCGGAGTAGGCACTGAAGCTTTCTTT
17,NA,TRBJ2-7,few,TRBV5-6,CASSFAPTGLFSYEQYF,TGTGCCAGCAGCTTCGCCCCCACGGGACTCTTCTCCTACGAGCAGTACTTC
15,TRBD2,TRBJ2-7,NA,TRBV27,CASSSPFLGGYEQYF,TGTGCCAGCAGTTCCCCCTTTTTGGGGGGGTACGAGCAGTACTTC
12,TRBD2,TRBJ2-1,NA,TRBV20-1,CSSGRDYNEQFF,TGTTCCAGCGGGAGGGACTACAATGAGCAGTTCTTC
15,NA,TRBJ2-7,NA,TRBV20-1,CSARDRLPSSYEQYF,TGCAGTGCTAGAGATCGGCTTCCCAGCTCCTACGAGCAGTACTTC
13,NA,TRBJ1-1,NA,TRBV2,CASSVGTNTEAFF,TGTGCCAGCAGTGTTGGGACTAACACTGAAGCTTTCTTT
14,NA,TRBJ2-3,NA,TRBV3-1,CASSQEGTPDTQYF,TGTGCCAGCAGCCAAGAAGGGACCCCAGATACGCAGTATTTT
12,NA,TRBJ2-7,few,TRBV29-1,CSVDRNAGEQYF,TGCAGCGTTGATCGAAATGCGGGGGAGCAGTACTTC
13,NA,TRBJ2-4,few,TRBV29-1,CSVEDVRGRRQYF,TGCAGCGTTGAAGATGTGCGGGGTCGAAGGCAGTACTTC
14,NA,TRBJ2-7,NA,TRBV7-2,CASSLESHTYEQYF,TGTGCCAGCAGCTTAGAATCCCATACCTACGAGCAGTACTTC
15,NA,TRBJ1-4,NA,TRBV9,CASSVDGGRGDQLFF,TGTGCCAGCAGCGTTGACGGGGGGCGCGGTGATCAACTGTTTTTT
15,TRBD2,TRBJ2-1,NA,TRBV12-3/TRBV12-4,CASGRAGGPSNEQFF,TGTGCCAGCGGAAGGGCGGGAGGGCCCTCCAATGAGCAGTTCTTC
14,NA,TRBJ1-1,NA,TRBV4-1,CASSHFARNTEAFF,TGCGCCAGCAGCCATTTCGCCAGGAACACTGAAGCTTTCTTT
16,TRBD2,TRBJ2-3,NA,TRBV4-1,CASSQDWGGPTDTQYF,TGCGCCAGCAGCCAAGATTGGGGGGGTCCCACAGATACGCAGTATTTT
14,NA,TRBJ2-7,NA,TRBV5-6,CASYLRGGDYEQYF,TGTGCCAGCTACCTTAGGGGGGGGGACTACGAGCAGTACTTC
15,NA,TRBJ2-1,NA,TRBV6-6,CASGANVSSYNEQFF,TGTGCCAGCGGGGCCAACGTCAGCTCCTACAATGAGCAGTTCTTC
15,NA,TRBJ1-2,few,TRBV6-2/TRBV6-3,CASRIDGQRLYGYTF,TGTGCCAGCAGGATCGACGGACAGAGACTTTATGGCTACACCTTC
16,TRBD1,TRBJ2-6,few,TRBV27,CASRPGQGYGANVLTF,TGTGCCAGCAGACCGGGACAGGGGTATGGGGCCAACGTCCTGACTTTC
14,NA,TRBJ2-7,NA,TRBV5-5,CASSPGVAGYEQYF,TGTGCCAGCAGCCCCGGAGTAGCAGGCTACGAGCAGTACTTC
15,NA,TRBJ1-1,NA,TRBV21-1,CASSKEDQRNTEAFF,TGTGCCAGCAGCAAAGAGGACCAGAGGAACACTGAAGCTTTCTTT
12,TRBD1,TRBJ2-7,NA,TRBV7-9,CASRGQGFEQYF,TGTGCCAGCAGGGGACAGGGGTTCGAGCAGTACTTC
14,NA,TRBJ2-7,few,TRBV6-2/TRBV6-3,CASTQDGPRGEQYF,TGTGCCAGCACCCAAGACGGCCCCCGGGGTGAGCAGTACTTC
14,NA,TRBJ2-5,NA,TRBV5-1,CASSIPTDQETQYF,TGCGCCAGCAGCATACCGACAGACCAAGAGACCCAGTACTTC
15,NA,TRBJ1-2,few,TRBV11-2,CASSFSPRGDYGYTF,TGTGCCAGCAGCTTTTCCCCCCGGGGTGACTATGGCTACACCTTC
14,TRBD1,TRBJ1-1,NA,TRBV5-1,CASSVGQGMTEAFF,TGCGCCAGCAGCGTCGGACAGGGGATGACTGAAGCTTTCTTT
13,NA,TRBJ2-2,NA,TRBV2,CASRQVGTGELFF,TGTGCCAGCAGACAGGTCGGCACCGGGGAGCTGTTTTTT
13,NA,TRBJ1-2,few,TRBV10-3,CAISEDSSYGYTF,TGTGCCATCAGTGAGGACTCTTCCTATGGCTACACCTTC
13,NA,TRBJ2-7,NA,TRBV30,CAWSATDEGEQYF,TGTGCCTGGAGTGCCACTGACGAGGGCGAGCAGTACTTC
14,NA,TRBJ1-4,NA,TRBV4-3,CASSQGLIGEKLFF,TGCGCCAGCAGCCAAGGGTTGATCGGTGAAAAACTGTTTTTT
12,NA,TRBJ1-5,few,TRBV11-2,CASSSQGQPQHF,TGTGCCAGCAGTTCTCAGGGCCAGCCCCAGCATTTT
12,NA,TRBJ1-1,few,TRBV20-1,CSARQGGTEAFF,TGCAGTGCTAGACAGGGAGGCACTGAAGCTTTCTTT
13,TRBD2,TRBJ2-5,NA,TRBV12-3/TRBV12-4,CASSLALAGTQYF,TGTGCCAGCAGTTTAGCGTTAGCGGGGACCCAGTACTTC
15,TRBD1,TRBJ2-1,NA,TRBV6-2/TRBV6-3,CASSHGTGTYNEQFF,TGTGCCAGCAGCCATGGGACAGGGACGTACAATGAGCAGTTCTTC
15,TRBD1,TRBJ1-2,NA,TRBV20-1,CSARAGTGANYGYTF,TGCAGTGCTAGAGCCGGGACAGGGGCTAACTATGGCTACACCTTC
14,TRBD2,TRBJ2-7,NA,TRBV12-3/TRBV12-4,CASIRTSGSNEQYF,TGTGCCAGCATCAGGACTAGCGGGAGCAATGAGCAGTACTTC
15,TRBD2,TRBJ2-5,NA,TRBV13,CASSSSSGGQETQYF,TGTGCCAGCAGCTCCAGTAGCGGGGGCCAAGAGACCCAGTACTTC
18,NA,TRBJ2-6,few,TRBV7-2,CASSLAPGAYSGANVLTF,TGTGCCAGCAGCTTAGCCCCGGGGGCGTACTCTGGGGCCAACGTCCTGACTTTC